This T cell receptor (beta chain) originates from a study of shared clonotypes between healthy human individuals. Overall study context: The study drew on a couple of women and a few men aged 18 to 49 as donors.

When replicate PCRs were run on sorted subsets, they used approximately 210 ng DNA, some 30,000 T cell genomes. Repertoires were generated with immunoSEQ multiplex PCR, while TCRdb's copy carries only in-frame clones and drops some. Found here are about 1.1 million clones, about 80% of them singletons; the top ten hold roughly 0.82%. This clone turned up a few times. This CDR3 is 15 amino acids long. CDR1 is MNHEY and CDR2 is SVGAGI in the germline V gene. Trimming stripped 0 bases from V and 2 bases from J, with 11 bases between. This receptor was obtained from a man in his late teens or twenties in good health. Some clones in this sample may be carry-over from other donors' samples. Sequencing was done on a sample of memory CD4+ T cells from PBMCs. The subset was: CD45RA-negative fraction. J is TRBJ2-7 and V is TRBV6-5; possible D gene TRBD1, 5 bases. CDR3 DNA: TGTGCCAGCAGTTACTCATACAGGTCAGCCTACGAGCAGTACTTC. Amino acids: CASSYSYRSAYEQYF.